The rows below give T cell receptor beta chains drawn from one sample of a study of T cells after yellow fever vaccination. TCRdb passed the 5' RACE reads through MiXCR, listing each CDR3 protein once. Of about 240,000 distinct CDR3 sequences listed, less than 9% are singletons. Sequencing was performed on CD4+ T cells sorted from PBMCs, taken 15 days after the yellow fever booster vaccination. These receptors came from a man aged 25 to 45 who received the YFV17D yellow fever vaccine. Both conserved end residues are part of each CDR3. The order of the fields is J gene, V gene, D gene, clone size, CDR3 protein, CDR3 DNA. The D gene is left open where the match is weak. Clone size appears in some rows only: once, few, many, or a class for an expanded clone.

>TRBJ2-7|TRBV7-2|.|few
CASILTQPPYEQYF
TGTGCCAGCATCTTAACTCAACCCCCCTACGAGCAGTACTTC
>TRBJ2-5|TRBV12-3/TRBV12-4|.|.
CASSHRETAQYF
TGTGCCAGCAGTCACAGGGAAACGGCCCAGTACTTC
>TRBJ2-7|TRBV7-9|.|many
CASSRMDGPAYEQYF
TGTGCCAGCAGCAGAATGGACGGACCGGCCTACGAGCAGTACTTC
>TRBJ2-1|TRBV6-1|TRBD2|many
CASSGTPQGGGEQFF
TGTGCCAGCAGTGGAACCCCCCAGGGCGGGGGTGAGCAGTTCTTC
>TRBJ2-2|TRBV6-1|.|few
CASSEARGRGTSGELFF
TGTGCCAGCAGTGAAGCGCGGGGAAGGGGAACGTCCGGGGAGCTGTTTTTT
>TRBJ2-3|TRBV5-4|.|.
CASSLSAVGADTQYF
TGTGCCAGCAGCTTGTCGGCGGTAGGCGCAGATACGCAGTATTTT
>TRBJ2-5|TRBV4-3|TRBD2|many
CASSQAAGAGETQYF
TGCGCCAGCAGCCAAGCAGCGGGAGCCGGGGAGACCCAGTACTTC
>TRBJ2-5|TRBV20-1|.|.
CSAREIQGGQETQYF
TGCAGTGCTAGAGAGATACAGGGAGGGCAAGAGACCCAGTACTTC
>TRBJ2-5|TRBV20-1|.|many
CSASPQAGETQYF
TGCAGTGCCAGCCCCCAGGCGGGGGAGACCCAGTACTTC
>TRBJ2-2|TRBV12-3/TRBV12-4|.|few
CASSFNLNTGELFF
TGTGCCAGCAGTTTTAATCTGAACACCGGGGAGCTGTTTTTT
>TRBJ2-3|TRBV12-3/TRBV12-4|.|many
CASTLLNYTDTQYF
TGTGCCAGCACTCTCTTGAACTACACAGATACGCAGTATTTT
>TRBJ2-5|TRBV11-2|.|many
CASSPNWRGSQETQYF
TGTGCCAGCAGCCCCAATTGGAGAGGTAGTCAAGAGACCCAGTACTTC
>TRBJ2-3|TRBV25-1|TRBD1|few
CASSDPPGQGGTDTQYF
TGTGCCAGCAGTGATCCCCCGGGACAGGGGGGCACAGATACGCAGTATTTT